The entry that follows covers one T cell receptor (beta chain) sequence. What it recognizes is unknown. The data originate from a study of early T cells in non-severe SARS-CoV-2 infection. As for the study in general: The sequenced material was bulk RNA from unsorted whole blood, and its chains were unpaired.

The library protocol tagged individual cDNA molecules with unique molecular identifiers. TCRdb reprocessed the 5' RACE reads via MiXCR and lists one record per CDR3 protein. Of tens of thousands of distinct CDR3 sequences detected, more than 4.5% appear once; the ten largest clones hold less than 8.5%. Study conclusions and caveats: Missing private and CD4 specificities, VDJdb matching favored anti-spike CD8 responses.

Germline V gene lookup returns CDR1 SEHNR and CDR2 FQNEAQ (reference sequence). The CDR3 consists of 14 residues. V was pared by 0 bases and J by 5 bases, with 10 bases between. The clonotype originates from an adult who was a healthcare worker with PCR-confirmed SARS-CoV-2 infection or an uninfected control (not recorded which). The chain has TRBV7-9 and TRBJ1-1; D remains ambiguous. Sequencing was carried out using whole blood. The CDR3 DNA reads as TGTGCCAGCAGCTTAGCAGGTGCTGGGACTGAAGCTTTCTTT. This gives the protein CASSLAGAGTEAFF.